A selection of T cell receptor beta chains follows, all from one sample in a study of beta chain features in type 1 diabetes. The repertoire was sequenced with immunoSEQ multiplex PCR; TCRdb's copy has only in-frame clones and lacks some. Seen here are under 450,000 clones, around 14% observed once, and the top ten hold around 0.035%. The sequenced sample consisted of naive CD4+ T cells from blood. The receptors come from a man aged 30-40 years in good health. CDR3s include the opening cysteine and the closing phenylalanine or tryptophan. The D gene is left open where the match is weak. Clone size is shown for a subset of rows, as once, few, many or a class of expanded clone.

>TRBJ2-3|-|-|TRBV29-1
CSVDRPLSQRTDTQYF
TGCAGCGTTGACCGACCTCTAAGCCAACGCACAGATACGCAGTATTTT
>TRBJ1-5|TRBD1|few|TRBV6-5
CASSPGEGANQPQHF
TGTGCCAGCAGTCCGGGGGAGGGGGCCAATCAGCCCCAGCATTTT
>TRBJ2-3|TRBD2|few|TRBV29-1
CSVDDRGETDTQYF
TGCAGCGTTGATGATCGGGGGGAGACAGATACGCAGTATTTT
>TRBJ2-5|-|few|TRBV27
CASSLMQQETQYF
TGTGCCAGCAGTTTAATGCAGCAAGAGACCCAGTACTTC
>TRBJ1-5|-|-|TRBV19
CASSMESQPQHF
TGTGCCAGTAGTATGGAGAGTCAGCCCCAGCATTTT
>TRBJ2-2|-|-|TRBV27
CASSSTEGTGELFF
TGTGCCAGCAGTTCGACAGAGGGCACCGGGGAGCTGTTTTTT
>TRBJ2-3|-|-|TRBV5-4
CASSRRAELADTQYF
TGTGCCAGCAGCCGGCGAGCGGAACTCGCAGATACGCAGTATTTT
>TRBJ2-4|TRBD2|many|TRBV15
CATSRGPAGGPEDIQYF
TGTGCCACCAGCAGAGGCCCAGCGGGAGGGCCTGAGGACATTCAGTACTTC
>TRBJ2-5|-|-|TRBV9
CASSVTGRETQYF
TGTGCCAGCAGCGTAACAGGCCGAGAGACCCAGTACTTC
>TRBJ1-2|-|-|TRBV4-2
CASSLRVSYGYTF
TGTGCCAGCAGCTTGCGGGTTTCCTATGGCTACACCTTC
>TRBJ2-6|-|-|TRBV28
CASAPVPGTFAGANVLTF
TGTGCCAGCGCCCCAGTCCCTGGCACGTTTGCTGGGGCCAACGTCCTGACTTTC
>TRBJ1-4|TRBD1|few|TRBV29-1
CSGQGTNEKLFF
TGCAGCGGACAGGGCACTAATGAAAAACTGTTTTTT
>TRBJ2-1|-|-|TRBV19
CASKLVLYYNEQFF
TGTGCCAGCAAACTAGTACTCTACTACAATGAGCAGTTCTTC
>TRBJ2-1|TRBD2|-|TRBV9
CASSVDGTSLFF
TGTGCCAGCAGCGTAGACGGGACTAGTCTGTTCTTC
>TRBJ2-5|-|few|TRBV15
CATSRDRQETQYF
TGTGCCACCAGCAGAGATCGGCAAGAGACCCAGTACTTC
>TRBJ1-5|-|-|TRBV7-2
CASAANGPQPQHF
TGTGCCAGCGCCGCGAACGGACCGCAGCCCCAGCATTTT
>TRBJ2-3|-|-|TRBV29-1
CSVSLGDTQYF
TGCAGCGTTTCCCTAGGAGATACGCAGTATTTT
>TRBJ2-1|TRBD2|few|TRBV7-9
CASSFNLAGVSEQFF
TGTGCCAGCAGCTTCAACCTAGCGGGAGTTAGTGAGCAGTTCTTC
>TRBJ1-1|-|few|TRBV5-4
CASSLRQGSTEAFF
TGTGCCAGCAGCTTGCGTCAGGGGTCCACTGAAGCTTTCTTT
>TRBJ2-1|TRBD2|-|TRBV2
CASSEAGLAVYNEQFF
TGTGCCAGCAGTGAAGCGGGACTAGCGGTCTACAATGAGCAGTTCTTC
>TRBJ2-1|TRBD2|-|TRBV7-9
CASSFGLAVVDEQFF
TGTGCCAGCAGCTTTGGACTAGCCGTCGTAGATGAGCAGTTCTTC
>TRBJ1-1|-|-|TRBV7-9
CASSLAGKDTEAFF
TGTGCCAGCAGCTTAGCGGGGAAGGACACTGAAGCTTTCTTT
>TRBJ2-7|TRBD2|few|TRBV7-9
CASSPGLALTYEQYF
TGTGCCAGCAGCCCGGGACTAGCGTTGACCTACGAGCAGTACTTC
>TRBJ1-2|-|-|TRBV9
CASSVATSAGSGYTF
TGTGCCAGCAGCGTAGCTACCTCCGCTGGTAGTGGCTACACCTTC
>TRBJ1-3|-|-|TRBV28
CASSPTGSSGNTIYF
TGTGCCAGCAGTCCAACGGGTTCCTCTGGAAACACCATATATTTT
>TRBJ1-5|-|-|TRBV7-2
CASSLREGSNQPQHF
TGTGCCAGCAGCTTACGGGAAGGGAGCAATCAGCCCCAGCATTTT
>TRBJ2-1|-|few|TRBV4-1
CASSHYNEQFF
TGCGCCAGCAGCCACTACAATGAGCAGTTCTTC
>TRBJ2-7|-|few|TRBV6-6
CASSPRWDTLGEQYF
TGTGCCAGCAGTCCCCGATGGGACACCCTAGGCGAGCAGTACTTC